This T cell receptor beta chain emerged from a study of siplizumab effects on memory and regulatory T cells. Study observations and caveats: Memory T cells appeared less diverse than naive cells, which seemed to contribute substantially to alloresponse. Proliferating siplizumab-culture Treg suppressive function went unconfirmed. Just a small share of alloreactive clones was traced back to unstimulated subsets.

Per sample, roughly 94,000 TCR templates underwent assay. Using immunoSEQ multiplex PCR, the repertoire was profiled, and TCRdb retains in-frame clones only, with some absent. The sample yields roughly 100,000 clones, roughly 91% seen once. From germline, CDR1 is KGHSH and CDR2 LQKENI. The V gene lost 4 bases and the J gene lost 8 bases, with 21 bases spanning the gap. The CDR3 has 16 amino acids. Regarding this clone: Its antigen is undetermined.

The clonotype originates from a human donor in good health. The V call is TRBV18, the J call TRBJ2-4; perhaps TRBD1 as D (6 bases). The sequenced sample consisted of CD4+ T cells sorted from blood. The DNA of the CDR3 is TGTGCCAGCTCACGCAACCCCCAGGGGACGGGCGACATTCAGTACTTC. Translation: CASSRNPQGTGDIQYF.